This T cell receptor (beta chain) was profiled in a study of OX40 agonist ivuxolimab in advanced cancers. The wider study: Patients undergoing dose escalation presented with hepatocellular carcinoma, melanoma, renal cell or head and neck cancer.

Some clones are missing from TCRdb's copy, which holds only in-frame ones; the method was immunoSEQ multiplex PCR. The table has roughly 48,000 clones, 84% seen once; the top ten hold 2% to 3%. Germline CDR1 is SGHAT and CDR2 is FQDESV (reference sequence). Trimming took off 0 bases at V and 3 bases at J, with 14 bases between the two ends. The length of the CDR3 is 16 residues. The chain is built from TRBV11-1 and TRBJ1-1, with D perhaps TRBD1 (5 bases). The source is an adult with an advanced solid tumor such as melanoma, head and neck, liver or kidney cancer. The sample was CD4+ or CD8+ T cells sorted from blood, taken in a trial of the OX40 agonist ivuxolimab. The CDR3 region is CASSLAQGEGYTEAFF. In DNA, the CDR3 is TGTGCCAGCAGCTTAGCGCAAGGGGAGGGGTACACTGAAGCTTTCTTT.